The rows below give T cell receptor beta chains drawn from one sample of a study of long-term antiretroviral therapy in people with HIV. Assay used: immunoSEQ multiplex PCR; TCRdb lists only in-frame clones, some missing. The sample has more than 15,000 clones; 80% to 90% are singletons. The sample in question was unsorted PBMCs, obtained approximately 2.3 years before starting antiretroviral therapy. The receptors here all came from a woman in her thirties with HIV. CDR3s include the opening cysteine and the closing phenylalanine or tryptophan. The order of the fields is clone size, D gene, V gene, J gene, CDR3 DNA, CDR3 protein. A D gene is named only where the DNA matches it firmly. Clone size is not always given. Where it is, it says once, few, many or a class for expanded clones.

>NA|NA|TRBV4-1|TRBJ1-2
TGCGCCAGCAGCCAAGATGGGGGGGGCAATGGCTACACCTTC
CASSQDGGGNGYTF
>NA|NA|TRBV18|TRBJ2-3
TGTGCCAGCTCCAAAAGACAGCAATCTAGCACAGATACGCAGTATTTT
CASSKRQQSSTDTQYF
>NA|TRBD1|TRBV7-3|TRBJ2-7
TGTGCCAGCAGCAAGACCGGGACAGGGGTAGGGGAGCAGTACTTC
CASSKTGTGVGEQYF
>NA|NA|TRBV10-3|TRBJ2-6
TGTGCCATCAGTGTCGGGGGACACCAGAGCTCTGGGGCCAACGTCCTGACTTTC
CAISVGGHQSSGANVLTF
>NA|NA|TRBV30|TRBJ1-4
TGTGCCTACTCACCCGGGGCAACTAATGAAAAACTGTTTTTT
CAYSPGATNEKLFF
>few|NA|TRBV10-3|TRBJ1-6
TGTGCCATCAGTGAGGGTTCAACAGCCCGCTCGGGTTCACCCCTCCACTTT
CAISEGSTARSGSPLHF
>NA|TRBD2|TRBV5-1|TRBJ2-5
TGCGCCAGCAGCTCCGGACTAGCGGTGCCTTACCAAGAGACCCAGTACTTC
CASSSGLAVPYQETQYF
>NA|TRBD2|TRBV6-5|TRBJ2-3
TGTGCCAGCAGTTACTTTGGCGGGGGTAGCACAGATACGCAGTATTTT
CASSYFGGGSTDTQYF
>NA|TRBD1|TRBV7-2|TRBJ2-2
TGTGCCAGCAGCACCGTACAGGGGGCAGGAACCGGGGAGCTGTTTTTT
CASSTVQGAGTGELFF
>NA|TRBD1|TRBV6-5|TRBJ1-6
TGTGCCAGCGGCGAAAGCAGGGGGCATTCCTTCGCCCTCCACTTT
CASGESRGHSFALHF
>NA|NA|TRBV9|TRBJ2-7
TGTGCCAGCAGCGTAGGTGGGGGGAGGCCTCCCCAACACGAGCAGTACTTC
CASSVGGGRPPQHEQYF
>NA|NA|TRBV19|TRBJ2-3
TGTGCCAGTAGTATAGATCGATGGACAGATACGCAGTATTTT
CASSIDRWTDTQYF
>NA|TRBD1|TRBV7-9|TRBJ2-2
TGTGCCAGCAGTTTTCGGGCCGCGGGACAGGGGACCAACACCGGGGAGCTGTTTTTT
CASSFRAAGQGTNTGELFF
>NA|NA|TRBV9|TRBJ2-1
TGTGCCAGCAGCGTAGGGACTACCCCAGGTAATGAGCAGTTCTTC
CASSVGTTPGNEQFF
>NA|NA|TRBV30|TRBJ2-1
TGTGCCTGGAGTCTCCGGGACGTTTACAATGAGCAGTTCTTC
CAWSLRDVYNEQFF
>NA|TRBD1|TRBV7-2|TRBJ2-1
TGTGCCAGCAGCCCTTCAGGGGGCTCTTCCTACAATGAGCAGTTCTTC
CASSPSGGSSYNEQFF
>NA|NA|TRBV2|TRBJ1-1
TGTGCCAGCAGGAGGGGAGGAAACACTGAAGCTTTCTTT
CASRRGGNTEAFF
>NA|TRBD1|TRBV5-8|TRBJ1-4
TGTGCCAGCAGCTTGGAATCGGCAGGGGGAAATGAAAAACTGTTTTTT
CASSLESAGGNEKLFF
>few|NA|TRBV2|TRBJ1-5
TGTGCCAGCAGTGAGGGCAGGGGAGTAGGACAGCCCCAGCATTTT
CASSEGRGVGQPQHF
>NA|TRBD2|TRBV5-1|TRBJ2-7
TGCGCCAGCAGCAAGACTAGCGGGGCCTACGAGCAGTACTTC
CASSKTSGAYEQYF
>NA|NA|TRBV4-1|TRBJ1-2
TGCGCCAGCAGCCAAGATTCGGCAGGGACCTACTATGGCTACACCTTC
CASSQDSAGTYYGYTF
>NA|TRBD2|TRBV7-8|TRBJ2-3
TGTGCCAGCAGCTTAGGGGGTAGCGGGGGTATAACTAGCACAGATACGCAGTATTTT
CASSLGGSGGITSTDTQYF
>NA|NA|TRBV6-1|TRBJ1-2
TGTGCCAGCAGTGAACAGGGAATCGGTGGCTACACCTTC
CASSEQGIGGYTF
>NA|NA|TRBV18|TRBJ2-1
TGTGCCAGCTCACCACAGTGGGGGGAGAATGAGCAGTTCTTC
CASSPQWGENEQFF
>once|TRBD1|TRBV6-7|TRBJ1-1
TGTGCCAGCAGTTACCCGGGACAGGGGGTTCGAACTGAAGCTTTCTTT
CASSYPGQGVRTEAFF
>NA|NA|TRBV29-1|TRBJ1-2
TGCAGCGCTGGGGAACAGGCCTATGGCTACACCTTC
CSAGEQAYGYTF
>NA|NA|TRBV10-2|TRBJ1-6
TGCGCCAGCACCGCCCAGGGAACCTCACCCCTCCACTTT
CASTAQGTSPLHF
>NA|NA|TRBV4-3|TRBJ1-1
TGCGCCAGCAGCCAGGCCAGATATTCGGGCACTGAAGCTTTCTTT
CASSQARYSGTEAFF
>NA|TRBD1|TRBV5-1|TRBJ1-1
TGCGCCAGCAGCTTGGCACAGGGGGCCTTGAACACTGAAGCTTTCTTT
CASSLAQGALNTEAFF
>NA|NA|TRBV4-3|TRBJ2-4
TGCGCCAGCAGCCAAGATTCCGCGGAAAACATTCAGTACTTC
CASSQDSAENIQYF
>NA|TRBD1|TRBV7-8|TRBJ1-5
TGTGCCAGCAGCTTCAGACAGGGACTGGAACAGCCCCAGCATTTT
CASSFRQGLEQPQHF
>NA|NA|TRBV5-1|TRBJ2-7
TGCGCCAGCAGCTTGGATCGGTCAGGGCCCGGCGAGCAGTACTTC
CASSLDRSGPGEQYF
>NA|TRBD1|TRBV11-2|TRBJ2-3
TGTGCCAGCAGCTTAGGAGCAGGGGGTAGCACAGATACGCAGTATTTT
CASSLGAGGSTDTQYF
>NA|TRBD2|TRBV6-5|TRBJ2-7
TGTGCCAGCAGTTACGCTCGGGGGGGCACTTACGAGCAGTACTTC
CASSYARGGTYEQYF
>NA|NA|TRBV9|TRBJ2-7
TGTGCCAGCAGCGTAGGGCCTGAAGGCTACGAGCAGTACTTC
CASSVGPEGYEQYF